The 23 T cell receptor beta chains listed next were all sequenced from one sample in a study of cytomegalovirus exposure and HLA in healthy donors. Clones were read by immunoSEQ multiplex PCR, and TCRdb kept only the in-frame ones, dropping some. The table shows roughly 90,000 clones, with about 85% occurring only once. The sequenced sample consisted of PBMCs. The receptors derive from a man younger than 35 in good health and CMV-seropositive.

The V call is TRBV2, the J call TRBJ2-5, with 9 bases identical to TRBD1. Germline CDR1 and CDR2: SNHLY and FYNNEI. V was clipped by 7 bases and J by 5 bases; unmatched bases: 5. CDR3 length: 13 residues. The CDR3 here is CASNRGLRETQYF. The CDR3 DNA is TGTGCCAGCAACAGGGGGCTTCGGGAGACCCAGTACTTC.

This chain links TRBV4-1 with TRBJ2-3; 10 bases align to TRBD2. Unmatched junction bases numbered 5, after V lost 1 base and J lost 4 bases. The CDR3 contains 16 residues. Germline V gene data show CDR1 as MGHRA and CDR2 as YSYEKL. The CDR3 reads CASSQGASGSSDTQYF. CDR3 coding DNA: TGCGCCAGCAGCCAAGGAGCTAGCGGGAGTTCAGATACGCAGTATTTT.

The chain employs TRBV19 and TRBJ1-2; 7 bases match TRBD1. Germline CDR1 LNHDA, CDR2 SQIVND (reference sequence). This CDR3 has 13 residues. V dropped 9 bases and J dropped 0; count of bases not matched to a gene: 4. The CDR3 sequence: CASRQGPNYGYTF. DNA of the CDR3: TGTGCCAGCCGACAGGGACCTAACTATGGCTACACCTTC.

The chain uses TRBV5-1 and TRBJ1-2; D gene unclear. Germline lookup yields CDR1 SGHRS and CDR2 YFSETQ. V lost 0 bases and J lost 3, with 9 bases in between. CDR3 length: 14 residues. CDR3 sequence reads: CASSLAYRDYGYTF. CDR3 bases: TGCGCCAGCAGCTTGGCTTACAGAGACTATGGCTACACCTTC. Full variable domain (rest looked up from reference TRBV5-1 and TRBJ1-2): KAGVTQTPRYLIKTRGQQVTLSCSPISGHRSVSWYQQTPGQGLQFLFEYFSETQRNKGNFPGRFSGRQFSNSRSEMNVSTLELGDSALYLCASSLAYRDYGYTFGSGTRLTVV.

This rearrangement joins TRBV12-5 to TRBJ2-2; tentatively, D is TRBD1 or TRBD2 (9 bases each). Germline V lookup: CDR1 LGHNT, CDR2 FRNRAP. This CDR3 comprises 22 residues. V lost 5 bases and J 5 bases, leaving 36 bases between the germline ends. DNA for the CDR3: TGTGCTAGTGGTCCGGACAGGGGACTCGGCAGCGGGAGGACCCAGGGGACCGGGGAGCTGTTTTTT. As protein: CASGPDRGLGSGRTQGTGELFF.

The chain carries TRBV30 and TRBJ2-1; TRBD2 matches 11 bases. The CDR3 contains 15 residues. With 2 bases clipped from V and 5 bases from J, the junction kept 5 bases outside the gene matches. Germline assignment: CDR1 GTSNPN and CDR2 SVGIG (reference sequence). CDR3 sequence (DNA): TGTGCCTGGAGTCTACTAGCGGGAGTTGACAATGAGCAGTTCTTC. Translation gives CAWSLLAGVDNEQFF. Together with reference TRBV30 and TRBJ2-1, the CDR3 gives the full variable domain: SQTIHQWPATLVQPVGSPLSLECTVEGTSNPNLYWYRQAAGRGLQLLFYSVGIGQISSEVPQNLSASRPQDRQFILSSKKLLLSDSGFYLCAWSLLAGVDNEQFFGPGTRLTVL.

CDR3 in amino acids: CASSLTTGASSYEQYV. CDR3 in DNA: TGTGCCAGCAGCTTGACTACAGGGGCAAGTTCCTACGAGCAGTACGTC. J is TRBJ2-7 and V is TRBV5-6, with 7 bases aligning to TRBD1. The germline V gene has CDR1 SGHDT and CDR2 YYEEEE. The CDR3 contains 16 residues. V lost 1 base to trimming and J lost 1 base; unmatched junction nucleotides: 8.

V gene TRBV2 combines with J gene TRBJ2-2, with a possible D match to TRBD1 (6 bases). The CDR3 extends over 14 amino acids. V lost 3 bases and J 8 bases, leaving 13 bases between the germline ends. The germline V gene has CDR1 SNHLY and CDR2 FYNNEI. CDR3 amino acids: CASSDGQGTGELFF. The DNA of the CDR3 is TGTGCCAGCAGTGATGGTCAGGGGACGGGGGAGCTGTTTTTT.

This chain connects TRBV5-1 to TRBJ2-2; D perhaps matches TRBD1 (6 bases). The CDR3 consists of 15 residues. Germline lookup yields CDR1 SGHRS and CDR2 YFSETQ. Trimming shortened V by 2 bases and J by 3 bases, and 11 bases separated the two germline ends. The CDR3 DNA reads as TGCGCCAGCAGCTTAGGAACAGGGCACACCGGGGAGCTGTTTTTT. Residues: CASSLGTGHTGELFF.

The chain has TRBV5-4 and TRBJ1-1; a possible D gene is TRBD1 (6 bases). The CDR3 covers 15 residues. V lost 3 bases and J lost 0, with 12 bases in between. The V gene's germline CDR1 is SGHNT and CDR2 YYREEE (reference sequence). The CDR3 region is CASSSRTALNTEAFF. The CDR3 nucleotides read TGTGCCAGCAGCTCCAGGACAGCCTTGAACACTGAAGCTTTCTTT. Drawing the rest from reference TRBV5-4 and TRBJ1-1, the complete variable domain is ETGVTQSPTHLIKTRGQQVTLRCSSQSGHNTVSWYQQALGQGPQFIFQYYREEENGRGNFPPRFSGLQFPNYSSELNVNALELDDSALYLCASSSRTALNTEAFFGQGTRLTVV.

The chain joins TRBV6-5 to TRBJ2-7; D remains ambiguous. The CDR3 has 14 residues. V lost 2 bases, J lost 0 bases, and 8 bases lay in between. The germline V gene has CDR1 MNHEY and CDR2 SVGAGI. The chain's CDR3 is CASSYEVSSYEQYF. The CDR3 DNA reads as TGTGCCAGCAGTTACGAAGTTAGCTCCTACGAGCAGTACTTC.

This clone showed up just once. The chain links TRBV19 to TRBJ2-2; D may be TRBD2 (6 bases). The V end was cut by 6 bases, the J end by 5 bases, with 10 bases between. CDR1 and CDR2 from the germline V gene are LNHDA and SQIVND (reference sequence). The CDR3 length is 13 residues. The CDR3 is CASSPRETGELFF. The CDR3, as DNA: TGTGCCAGTAGCCCACGGGAGACCGGGGAGCTGTTTTTT.

The chain links TRBV11-1 to TRBJ2-5; 7 bases agree with TRBD2. The CDR3 is made up of 16 amino acids. V lost 4 bases and J lost 2; bases outside the gene matches: 10. The V gene's germline CDR1 is SGHAT and CDR2 FQDESV (reference sequence). For the CDR3, the DNA is TGTGCCAGCAGCTGGGGGGGGACGGAGATTCAAGAGACCCAGTACTTC. Protein product: CASSWGGTEIQETQYF.

Only one count was recorded for this clone. The V call is TRBV6-1, the J call TRBJ1-2; 10 bases fit TRBD1. CDR1 is MNHNS and CDR2 is SASEGT in the germline V gene. V lost 6 bases to trimming and J lost 6 bases; unmatched junction nucleotides: 10. The CDR3 consists of 15 residues. CDR3 in amino acids: CASRADRGTMDGYTF. In DNA form, the CDR3 reads TGTGCCAGCAGGGCGGACAGGGGGACAATGGATGGCTACACCTTC.

The rearrangement links TRBV27 to TRBJ1-1; possible D gene TRBD1, 5 bases. The CDR3 has 12 residues. Germline V gives CDR1 MNHEY, CDR2 SMNVEV (reference sequence). V shed 6 bases and J shed 4 bases, with 9 bases lying between them. Written as DNA, the CDR3 is TGTGCCAGCAGCAGGGTGGGCACTGAAGCTTTCTTT. The encoded protein is CASSRVGTEAFF.

V usage is TRBV30 and J usage is TRBJ1-1, with D possibly TRBD1 on 6 matching bases. The CDR3 runs 15 residues. CDR1 GTSNPN and CDR2 SVGIG come from the germline V gene (reference sequence). Deletions cut 3 bases from V and 1 base from J, with 15 bases between. CDR3 DNA: TGTGCCTGGAGAGGGGGGGGGAGGAGGAACACTGAAGCTTTCTTT. Its translation is CAWRGGGRRNTEAFF.

The CDR3 spells CASSGTSGGTDTQYF. The DNA of the CDR3 is TGTGCCAGCAGTGGGACTAGCGGAGGCACAGATACGCAGTATTTT. J is TRBJ2-3 and V is TRBV6-1, with 10 bases matching TRBD2. V shed 4 bases and J 1 base; nucleotides not matched to a gene: 2. Germline CDR1 is MNHNS and CDR2 is SASEGT. The CDR3 contains 15 residues.

The V gene is TRBV7-3, the J gene TRBJ1-1, with a tentative D call TRBD1 (6 bases). Germline loops: CDR1 SGHTA, CDR2 FQGTGA. The CDR3 runs to 17 residues. V lost 2 bases to trimming and J lost 0 bases, with 16 bases between them. The CDR3 DNA sequence: TGTGCCAGCAGCTTATATACCAAAAGGGGGATGAACACTGAAGCTTTCTTT. It yields the protein CASSLYTKRGMNTEAFF.

The gene calls are TRBV4-1 and TRBJ2-1; 14 bases align to TRBD2. The CDR3 contains 19 residues. Looked up from germline, CDR1 is MGHRA and CDR2 is YSYEKL. The trim removed 4 bases at V and 0 bases at J, leaving 8 bases unmatched. In DNA, the CDR3 is TGCGCCAGCAGCCGAGGGACTAGCGGGAGTAAGCTCTCCTACAATGAGCAGTTCTTC. It codes for CASSRGTSGSKLSYNEQFF.

This clone was picked up one time. J is TRBJ2-1 and V is TRBV19; D is unresolved. V was cut by 3 bases and J by 6 bases, with 12 bases left in between. The length of the CDR3 is 14 residues. Germline V lookup: CDR1 LNHDA, CDR2 SQIVND (reference sequence). As DNA, the CDR3 is TGTGCCAGTAGTATCAGTCCTCCGGGCAATGAGCAGTTCTTC. Its translation is CASSISPPGNEQFF.

The CDR3 DNA sequence: TGTGCCAGCAGCTTAAAAAGCTGGGGACAGGGGATCTCTGGGGCCAACGTCCTGACTTTC. Translating gives CASSLKSWGQGISGANVLTF. The rearrangement links TRBV7-3 to TRBJ2-6; 10 nucleotides align to TRBD1. J gave up 0 bases and V 1 base, and 9 bases lay outside the gene matches. Germline assignment: CDR1 SGHTA and CDR2 FQGTGA. This CDR3 comprises 20 residues.

The chain uses TRBV5-4 and TRBJ2-6; D is ambiguous. V was cut by 2 bases and J by 0 bases, with 6 bases left in between. In germline, CDR1 is SGHNT, CDR2 YYREEE (reference sequence). The CDR3 consists of 15 residues. CDR3 protein: CASSFVNSGANVLTF. CDR3 nucleotides: TGTGCCAGCAGCTTCGTAAACTCTGGGGCCAACGTCCTGACTTTC.

This clone was counted once. The chain joins TRBV27 to TRBJ1-1; a weak D match, TRBD1 (5 bases). Trimming removed 4 bases at V and 2 bases at J, with 8 bases between. Germline loops: CDR1 MNHEY, CDR2 SMNVEV (reference sequence). The CDR3 covers 13 residues. CDR3 protein: CASSSRANTEAFF. Here the CDR3 DNA reads TGTGCCAGCAGTTCCAGGGCCAACACTGAAGCTTTCTTT.